There are many counts of the clone carrying this TCR beta chain. The sample comes from a study of T cells in Graves' hyperthyroidism and ophthalmopathy. The germline gives CDR1 MDHEN, CDR2 SYDVKM. The CDR3 contains 13 residues. The V end lost 5 bases, the J end lost 6 bases, and 13 bases lay between the germline ends. Regions amplified from RNA transcripts were the TCR beta CDR3 regions. First-round RT-PCR targeting the TCR CDR3 was performed with the HTBI primer set. One entry per CDR3 protein results from TCRdb running MiXCR on the multiplex PCR reads. The sample yields around 390,000 distinct CDR3 sequences, roughly 15% seen once. Orbital computed tomography and thyroid ultrasound, together with serum TRAb and thyroxine and clinical symptoms, were used for diagnoses.

This sequence joins TRBV28 and TRBJ1-1; possible D gene TRBD1, 5 bases. The sequenced material came from blood. The TCR comes from a woman in her thirties with Graves' ophthalmopathy. CDR3 amino acids: CASSAQGGAEAFF. CDR3 sequence (DNA): TGTGCCAGCAGTGCCCAGGGCGGCGCTGAAGCTTTCTTT.